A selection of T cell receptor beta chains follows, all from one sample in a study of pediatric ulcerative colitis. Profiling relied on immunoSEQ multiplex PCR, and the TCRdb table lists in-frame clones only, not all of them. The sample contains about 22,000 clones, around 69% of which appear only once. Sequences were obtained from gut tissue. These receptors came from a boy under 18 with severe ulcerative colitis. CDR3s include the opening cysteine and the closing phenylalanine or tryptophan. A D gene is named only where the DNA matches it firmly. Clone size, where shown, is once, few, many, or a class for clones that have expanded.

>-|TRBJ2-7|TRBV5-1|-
TGCGCCAGCAGCTCTAGTACCTACGAGCAGTACTTC
CASSSSTYEQYF
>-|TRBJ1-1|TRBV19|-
TGTGCCAGTAGTATACTACAGGGGAACACTGAAGCTTTCTTT
CASSILQGNTEAFF
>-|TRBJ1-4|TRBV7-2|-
TGTGCCAGCAGCTCTTCAAGGAAAGCTAATGAAAAACTGTTTTTT
CASSSSRKANEKLFF
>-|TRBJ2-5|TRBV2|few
TGTGCCAGCAGTGGAGAGACCCAGTACTTC
CASSGETQYF
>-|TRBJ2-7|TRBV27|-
TGTGCCAGCCGACTACTAGGGGGGCGAGGGGGATACGAGCAGTACTTC
CASRLLGGRGGYEQYF
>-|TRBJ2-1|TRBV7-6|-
TGTGCCAGCAGCTTACGACAGGCACGCTACAATGAGCAGTTCTTC
CASSLRQARYNEQFF
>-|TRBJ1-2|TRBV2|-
TGTGCCAGCAGTGCGAGGGAGTATGGCTACACCTTC
CASSAREYGYTF
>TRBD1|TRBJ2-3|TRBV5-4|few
TGTGCCAGCAGCCCCCAGACCGGGACAGGGTTACGAGATACGCAGTATTTT
CASSPQTGTGLRDTQYF
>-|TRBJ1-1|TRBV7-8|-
TGTGCCAGCAGCTTGGACGGTGGATTTAAGGAAGCTTTCTTT
CASSLDGGFKEAFF
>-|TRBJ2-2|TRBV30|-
TGTGCCTGCCCCCCCCTGAGAAGCGGTACTAACACCGGGGAGCTGTTTTTT
CACPPLRSGTNTGELFF
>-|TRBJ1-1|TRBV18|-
TGTGCCAGCTCACAATCCACTACACAGGTGTGGGACACTGAAGCTTTCTTT
CASSQSTTQVWDTEAFF
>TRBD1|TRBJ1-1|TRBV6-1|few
TGTGCCAGCAACACAGGGGTGGGCACTGAAGCTTTCTTT
CASNTGVGTEAFF
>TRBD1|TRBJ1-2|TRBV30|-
TGTGCCTGGATAGGGTCAGGGGGAGGAGGCTACACCTTC
CAWIGSGGGGYTF
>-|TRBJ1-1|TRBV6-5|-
TGTGCCAGCAGTTACTCGAGGATTGGAGGGAACACTGAAGCTTTCTTT
CASSYSRIGGNTEAFF
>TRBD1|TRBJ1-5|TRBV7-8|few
TGTGCCAGCACCTCCGGGACAGGGCTTCAGCCCCAGCATTTT
CASTSGTGLQPQHF
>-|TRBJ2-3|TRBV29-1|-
TGCAGTTGGGGAGGGGACAGCATAACAGATACGCAGTATTTT
CSWGGDSITDTQYF
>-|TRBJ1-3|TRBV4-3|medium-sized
TGCGCCAGCAGCCAAGCAGGGCGGGGAGGAAACACCATATATTTT
CASSQAGRGGNTIYF
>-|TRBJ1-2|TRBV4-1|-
TGCGCCAGCAGCCCAGAAGACAGGCCCACAGCTAACTATGGCTACACCTTC
CASSPEDRPTANYGYTF
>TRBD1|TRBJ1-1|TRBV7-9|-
TGTGCCAGCAGCCTCGGGGACAGAAGGGCGCGCGACACTGAAGCTTTCTTT
CASSLGDRRARDTEAFF
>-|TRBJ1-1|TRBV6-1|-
TGTGCCAGCAGTGAAAAGGGGTTGAACACTGAAGCTTTCTTT
CASSEKGLNTEAFF
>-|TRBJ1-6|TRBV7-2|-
TGTGCCAGCAGCTCGAGGACCGAGAATAATTCACCCCTCCACTTT
CASSSRTENNSPLHF
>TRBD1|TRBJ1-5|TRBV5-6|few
TGTGCCAGCAGCTTAAGGGGGCGGAATCAGCCCCAGCATTTT
CASSLRGRNQPQHF
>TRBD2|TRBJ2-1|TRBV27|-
TGTGCCAGCAGAATAGGACTAGCGGGGGGGAATGAGCAGTTCTTC
CASRIGLAGGNEQFF
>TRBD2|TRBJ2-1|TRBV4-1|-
TGCGCCAGCAGCCAAGGACTAGCGGGGTCCTACAATGAGCAGTTCTTC
CASSQGLAGSYNEQFF
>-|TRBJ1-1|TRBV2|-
TGTGCCAGCAGTGTCGAGGGAATAAACACTGAAGCTTTCTTT
CASSVEGINTEAFF
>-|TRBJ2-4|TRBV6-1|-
TGTGCCAGCAGTAACAGGGAGGTGGCCAAAAACATTCAGTACTTC
CASSNREVAKNIQYF
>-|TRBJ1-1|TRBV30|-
TGTGCCTTCTCGGGGGGCTATACTGAAGCTTTCTTT
CAFSGGYTEAFF
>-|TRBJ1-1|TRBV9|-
TGTGCCAGCAGCGTTTGGGAGAGGACTGAAGCTTTCTTT
CASSVWERTEAFF
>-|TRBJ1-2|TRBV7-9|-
TGTGCCAGCAGTCGGGAGGAATATGGCTACACCTTC
CASSREEYGYTF
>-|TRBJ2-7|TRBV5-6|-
TGTGCCAGCAGCTTGGCCGGCAGGCAGCAGTACTTC
CASSLAGRQQYF
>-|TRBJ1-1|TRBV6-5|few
TGTGCCAGCAGTTACTCGATCCTGAACACTGAAGCTTTCTTT
CASSYSILNTEAFF
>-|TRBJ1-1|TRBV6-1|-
TGTGCCAGCAGAACCGGGGCGAACACTGAAGCTTTCTTT
CASRTGANTEAFF
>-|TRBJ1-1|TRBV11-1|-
TGTGCCAGCAGCTTAAGTTACGGGATGGTTGAAGCTTTCTTT
CASSLSYGMVEAFF
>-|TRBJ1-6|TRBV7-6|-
TGTGCCAGCAGCTTACCCAATTCACCCCTCCACTTT
CASSLPNSPLHF
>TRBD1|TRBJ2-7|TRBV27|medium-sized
TGTGCCAGCAGTTGGGGACAGGGTACCTACGAGCAGTACTTC
CASSWGQGTYEQYF
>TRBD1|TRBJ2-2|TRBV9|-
TGTGCCAGCAGCGGCATACCCGGGACAGCGAACACCGGGGAGCTGTTTTTT
CASSGIPGTANTGELFF
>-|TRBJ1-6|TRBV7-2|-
TGTGCCAGCAGCTTAGGGTTTTCCTCCTATAATTCACCCCTCCACTTT
CASSLGFSSYNSPLHF
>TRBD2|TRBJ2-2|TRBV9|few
TGTGCCAGCAGCGCCGCGGGGAGGGTGAGGTTTGTGACCGGGGAGCTGTTTTTT
CASSAAGRVRFVTGELFF